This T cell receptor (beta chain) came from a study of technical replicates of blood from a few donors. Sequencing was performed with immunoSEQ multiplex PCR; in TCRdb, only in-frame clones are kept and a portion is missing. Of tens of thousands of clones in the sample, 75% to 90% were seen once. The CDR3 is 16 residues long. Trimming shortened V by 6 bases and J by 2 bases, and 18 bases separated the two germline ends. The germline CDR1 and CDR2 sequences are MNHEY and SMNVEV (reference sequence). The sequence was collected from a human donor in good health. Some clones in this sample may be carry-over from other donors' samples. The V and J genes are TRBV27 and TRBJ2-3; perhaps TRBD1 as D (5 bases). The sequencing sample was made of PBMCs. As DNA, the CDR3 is TGTGCCAGCAGACGTTATCCCCAGGGAAACACAGATACGCAGTATTTT. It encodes CASRRYPQGNTDTQYF.